The rows below give T cell receptor beta chains drawn from one sample of a study of sequential checkpoint blockade in melanoma. The method was immunoSEQ multiplex PCR; TCRdb's version includes in-frame clones alone and lacks a portion of them. Of just under 20,000 clones in the sample, around 80% were seen once. The specimen comprised CD8+ T cells sorted from blood (inferred from file names), sampled from a patient given nivolumab and ipilimumab in sequence. These receptor sequences come from a human donor with melanoma. CDR3s include the opening cysteine and the closing phenylalanine or tryptophan. The D gene is left open where the match is weak. A row's size may be missing; if present it is once, few, many or a size class.

D	size	V	J	DNA	CDR3
NA	NA	TRBV5-6	TRBJ2-1	TGTGCCAGCAGTCCAAGCAGGGGTCCCTACAATGAGCAGTTCTTC	CASSPSRGPYNEQFF
NA	NA	TRBV28	TRBJ1-3	TGTGCCAGCAGCCCCGGGAGATCTGGAAACACCATATATTTT	CASSPGRSGNTIYF
NA	NA	TRBV19	TRBJ1-6	TGTGCCACCAGGGATTTAGAGGATTCACCCCTCCACTTT	CATRDLEDSPLHF
NA	NA	TRBV28	TRBJ1-1	TGTGCCAGCACCCCACGAGCTTACACTGAAGCTTTCTTT	CASTPRAYTEAFF
NA	NA	TRBV19	TRBJ2-7	TGTGCCAGTAGTATAGGACTACACGGCTACGAGCAGTACTTC	CASSIGLHGYEQYF
TRBD1	NA	TRBV19	TRBJ1-6	TGTGCCAGTAGTATAGACCAGGGGGGAGTTTCACCCCTCCACTTT	CASSIDQGGVSPLHF
TRBD1	once	TRBV2	TRBJ1-2	TGTGCCAGCAGTTATGGACAGGGGTATGGCTACACCTTC	CASSYGQGYGYTF
NA	NA	TRBV25-1	TRBJ1-2	TGTGCCAGCAGTGACAGTTACTATGGCTACACCTTC	CASSDSYYGYTF
TRBD1	NA	TRBV7-6	TRBJ1-6	TGTGCCAGCAGCCCATCGGACAGGGGGGGCAGATCACCCCTCCACTTT	CASSPSDRGGRSPLHF
TRBD2	NA	TRBV6-5	TRBJ2-7	TGTGCCAGCAGTTACTCTCTTCTAGCGGGAAACTACGAGCAGTACTTC	CASSYSLLAGNYEQYF
TRBD2	once	TRBV28	TRBJ2-7	TGTGCCAGCAGTTTAGGGCCCAGACTAGCGAGAAGCTCCTACGAGCAGTACTTC	CASSLGPRLARSSYEQYF
TRBD1	NA	TRBV19	TRBJ1-2	TGTGCCAGTGAAACCGGGACAGGGATGTATGGCTACACCTTC	CASETGTGMYGYTF
TRBD1	once	TRBV6-6	TRBJ1-2	TGTGCCAGCAGGGGACAGGGGGAAGGGTACTATGGCTACACCTTC	CASRGQGEGYYGYTF
NA	NA	TRBV10-2	TRBJ1-2	TGCGCCAGCAGTGAAAACCCTCCCAGCTATGGCTACACCTTC	CASSENPPSYGYTF
NA	few	TRBV6-6	TRBJ1-6	TGTGCCAGCAGTTTCTTCGGGCCCCTCCACTTT	CASSFFGPLHF
NA	NA	TRBV7-9	TRBJ1-4	TGTGCCAGCAGCTTAGGAGGGGGGGATGAAAAACTGTTTTTT	CASSLGGGDEKLFF